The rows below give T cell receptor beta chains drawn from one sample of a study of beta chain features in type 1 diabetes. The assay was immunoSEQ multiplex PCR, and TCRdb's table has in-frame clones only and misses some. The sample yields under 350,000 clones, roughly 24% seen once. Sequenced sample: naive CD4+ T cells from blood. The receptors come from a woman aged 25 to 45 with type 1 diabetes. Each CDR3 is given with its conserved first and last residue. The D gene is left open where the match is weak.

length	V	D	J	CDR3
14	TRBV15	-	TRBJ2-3	CATSRDQYTDTQYF
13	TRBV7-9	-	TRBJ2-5	CASSLAGGETQYF
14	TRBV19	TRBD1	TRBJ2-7	CASSPGQGFYEQYF
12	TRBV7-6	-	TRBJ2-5	CASSRDWETQYF
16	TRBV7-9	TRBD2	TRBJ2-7	CASSLRARGGSYEQYF
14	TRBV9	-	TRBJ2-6	CASSVRSGANVLTF
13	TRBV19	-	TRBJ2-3	CASNGGGTDTQYF
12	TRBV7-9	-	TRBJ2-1	CASSPTSNEQFF
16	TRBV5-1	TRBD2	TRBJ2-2	CASSLEVAGVLRELFF
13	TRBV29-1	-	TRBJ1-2	CSVEEGLSYGYTF
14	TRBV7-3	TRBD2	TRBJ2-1	CASSLAGVNNEQFF
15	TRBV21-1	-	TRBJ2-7	CASSKEGTGGYEQYF
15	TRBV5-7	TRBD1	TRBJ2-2	CASSIGQGYTGELFF
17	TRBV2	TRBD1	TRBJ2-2	CASSEVRQGTNTGELFF
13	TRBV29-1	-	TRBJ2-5	CSVYGVLQETQYF
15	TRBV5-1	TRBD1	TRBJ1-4	CASSPLGTENEKLFF
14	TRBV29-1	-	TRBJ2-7	CSVAIRGSSYEQYF
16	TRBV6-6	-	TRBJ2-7	CASSPVIAPRGYEQYF
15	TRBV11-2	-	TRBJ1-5	CASSLNYRENQPQHF
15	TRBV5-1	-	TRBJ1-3	CASSSPGYSGNTIYF
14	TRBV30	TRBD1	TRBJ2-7	CAWTQGQLRYEQYF
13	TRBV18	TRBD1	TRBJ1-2	CASSRTGGDGYTF
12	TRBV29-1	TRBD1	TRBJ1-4	CSVGQGDEKLFF
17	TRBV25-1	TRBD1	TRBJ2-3	CASSAPLDRGWTDTQYF
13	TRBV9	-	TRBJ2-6	CASSQTGINVLTF
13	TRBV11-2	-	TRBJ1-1	CASSFYRNTEAFF
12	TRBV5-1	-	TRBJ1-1	CASRAVNTEAFF
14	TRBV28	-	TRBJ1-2	CASRSQGGGYGYTF
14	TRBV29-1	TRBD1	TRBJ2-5	CSVEADRAQETQYF
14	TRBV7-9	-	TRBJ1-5	CASSIDSPLQPQHF
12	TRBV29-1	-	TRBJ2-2	CSVAANTGELFF